A selection of T cell receptor beta chains follows, all from one sample in a study of cytomegalovirus exposure and HLA in healthy donors. Sequenced by immunoSEQ multiplex PCR; TCRdb stores in-frame clones only, minus some. The sample consists of about 59,000 clones, around 90% of them appearing once. The sample consisted of PBMCs. These TCRs come from a young man in good health and CMV-seropositive. Each CDR3 is given with its conserved first and last residue. D genes are given only for firm matches. Some rows mark clone size as missing; the rest say once, few, many or name a class of expanded clone.

>-|TRBD1|TRBJ1-1|TRBV5-1
CASSQTGVNTEAFF
TGCGCCAGCAGCCAAACAGGGGTGAACACTGAAGCTTTCTTT
>-|TRBD1|TRBJ2-1|TRBV27
CASSLTGAIYNEQFF
TGTGCCAGCAGTTTGACAGGGGCCATCTACAATGAGCAGTTCTTC
>-|-|TRBJ1-1|TRBV28
CASSLGPQAFF
TGTGCCAGCAGTTTAGGGCCCCAAGCTTTCTTT
>-|TRBD2|TRBJ2-5|TRBV11-2
CASSPSGGETQYF
TGTGCCAGCAGTCCCTCGGGGGGAGAGACCCAGTACTTC
>-|-|TRBJ2-6|TRBV23-1
CASSLSHSGANVLTF
TGCGCCAGCAGTCTTTCCCACTCTGGGGCCAACGTCCTGACTTTC
>-|-|TRBJ1-2|TRBV9
CASSVAGGGFGYTF
TGTGCCAGCAGCGTAGCTGGCGGCGGGTTTGGCTACACCTTC
>few|-|TRBJ1-2|TRBV6-5
CASSYTDQGLRGYTF
TGTGCCAGCAGTTACACAGACCAGGGGTTGAGGGGCTACACCTTC
>-|TRBD1|TRBJ2-1|TRBV9
CASSEDRGSYNEQFF
TGTGCCAGCAGCGAGGACAGGGGATCCTACAATGAGCAGTTCTTC
>-|-|TRBJ2-5|TRBV27
CASSLLRGETQYF
TGTGCCAGCAGTTTATTGAGAGGGGAGACCCAGTACTTC
>-|-|TRBJ2-2|TRBV6-4
CASSVAGNTGELFF
TGTGCCAGCAGTGTTGCAGGGAACACCGGGGAGCTGTTTTTT
>once|TRBD1|TRBJ2-7|TRBV5-1
CASSYGTGISYEQYF
TGCGCCAGCAGCTACGGGACAGGGATCTCCTACGAGCAGTACTTC
>-|-|TRBJ2-7|TRBV6-5
CASSYSEGPYEQYF
TGTGCCAGCAGTTACTCCGAGGGCCCCTACGAGCAGTACTTC
>-|TRBD2|TRBJ2-7|TRBV11-2
CASSFPGTREYEQYF
TGTGCCAGCAGCTTCCCCGGGACTAGAGAGTACGAGCAGTACTTC
>-|-|TRBJ1-2|TRBV27
CASSSRVGSSQNYGYTF
TGTGCCAGCAGTTCCCGAGTCGGGTCTTCACAAAACTATGGCTACACCTTC
>-|TRBD2|TRBJ2-1|TRBV7-3
CASSLTSGRPYNEQFF
TGTGCCAGCAGCTTGACTAGCGGGAGACCTTACAATGAGCAGTTCTTC
>-|-|TRBJ2-5|TRBV4-1
CASSRQQEGETQYF
TGCGCCAGCAGCCGCCAACAGGAGGGAGAGACCCAGTACTTC
>-|TRBD1|TRBJ1-1|TRBV6-5
CASRRDRNTEAFF
TGTGCCAGCCGAAGGGACAGGAACACTGAAGCTTTCTTT
>-|-|TRBJ1-5|TRBV7-2
CASSVPGTNQPQHF
TGTGCCAGCAGCGTACCCGGGACAAATCAGCCCCAGCATTTT
>-|TRBD1|TRBJ2-7|TRBV5-1
CASSAQGAYEQYF
TGCGCCAGCAGCGCACAGGGGGCCTACGAGCAGTACTTC
>-|TRBD1|TRBJ1-1|TRBV28
CASAGGNTEAFF
TGTGCCAGTGCAGGGGGAAACACTGAAGCTTTCTTT
>-|TRBD1|TRBJ1-1|TRBV28
CASSLSDRGPGTEAFF
TGTGCCAGCAGTTTATCGGACAGGGGGCCGGGGACTGAAGCTTTCTTT
>-|-|TRBJ1-5|TRBV7-8
CASSPREWVQPQHF
TGTGCCAGCAGCCCCAGGGAATGGGTTCAGCCCCAGCATTTT
>few|-|TRBJ2-1|TRBV9
CASSDGYNEQFF
TGTGCCAGCAGCGACGGGTACAATGAGCAGTTCTTC
>-|TRBD1|TRBJ1-3|TRBV18
CASSRTGGTGNTIYF
TGTGCCAGCTCACGGACAGGGGGCACTGGAAACACCATATATTTT
>-|TRBD2|TRBJ2-2|TRBV2
CASSARTSEPGELFF
TGTGCCAGCAGTGCCCGGACTAGCGAACCCGGGGAGCTGTTTTTT
>-|-|TRBJ2-7|TRBV19
CASSIDLSTGSYEQYF
TGTGCCAGTAGTATTGACCTTTCTACGGGGTCCTACGAGCAGTACTTC
>-|-|TRBJ2-3|TRBV19
CASSIGLAADTQYF
TGTGCCAGTAGTATAGGGCTAGCCGCAGATACGCAGTATTTT
>-|TRBD1|TRBJ1-2|TRBV5-4
CASSPGGQPFYGYTF
TGTGCCAGCAGCCCAGGGGGCCAGCCGTTCTATGGCTACACCTTC